The clone carrying this T cell receptor (beta chain) has a handful of counts. The study drew participants aged about 18 to 95 years from 20 to 30 US areas. This specimen belongs to a study of blood T cell repertoires in COVID-19. Looking at the study overall: Italy, Spain and the United States were the sources of the convalescent and acute COVID-19 samples. T cells, B-cell-depleted T cells, or PBMCs supplied cDNA or gDNA.

The CDR3 spans 15 residues. Trimming at V came to 4 bases and at J to 4 bases, leaving 9 bases not matched to a gene. Germline CDR1 reads GTSNPN; CDR2 reads SVGIG (reference sequence). Original handling: Amplified reference gene primers provided the basis for estimating nucleated cell counts. Clones were sequenced by immunoSEQ multiplex PCR, and TCRdb holds only the in-frame ones, with some missing. V, J and clone size are taken as reported in that table, and D and trimming were inferred from the DNA itself. The sample lists under 200,000 clones; roughly 80% were seen once. The material sequenced was PBMCs or T cells enriched from blood (not recorded which). This TCR was sampled from a woman aged 60-70 years who had recovered from COVID-19. The genes are TRBV30 and TRBJ2-1; TRBD2 matches 8 bases. Here the CDR3 DNA reads TGTGCCTGGAAGGGAAAGCGGGGGACGTACAATGAGCAGTTCTTC. This translates into CAWKGKRGTYNEQFF.